This TCR beta chain derives from a study of technical replicates of blood from several donors. Germline assignment: CDR1 SEHNR and CDR2 FQNEAQ (reference sequence). V was trimmed by 4 bases and J by 4 bases, leaving 11 bases between them. The CDR3 is made up of 13 amino acids. Assay used: immunoSEQ multiplex PCR; TCRdb lists only in-frame clones, some missing. In the table there are about 54,000 clones, less than 95% of which are singletons. The source is a human donor in good health. The chain joins TRBV7-9 to TRBJ2-7; possibly TRBD1 for D (6 bases). Specimen: T cells isolated from PBMCs. The CDR3 loop reads CASSSGVGYEQYF. In DNA, the CDR3 is TGTGCCAGCAGCTCAGGGGTGGGTTACGAGCAGTACTTC.